The next 7 T cell receptor beta chains were all read from a single sample in a study of Ad26.COV2.S vaccination and SARS-CoV-2 variants. Sample treatment: roughly 19 received Ad26.COV2.S at low or high dose, single or two shots; 5 received placebo; per-sample allocation not given. Repertoires come from day 63 after the first vaccine or placebo injection. Sequencing used immunoSEQ multiplex PCR; TCRdb keeps in-frame clones, though not all of them. The sample has a few hundred thousand clones; approximately 83% are singletons. The material was peripheral blood, obtained in a trial of Ad26.COV2.S vaccine versus placebo. The origin of the receptors is a person aged 18 to 59 who received the Ad26.COV2.S COVID-19 vaccine or a placebo.

The chain uses TRBV4-3 and TRBJ2-3; 10 bases are a match to TRBD1. V shed 0 bases and J 2 bases; nucleotides not matched to a gene: 5. The length of the CDR3 is 17 residues. Germline CDR1 is LGHNA and CDR2 is YSLEER. CDR3 sequence reads: CASSQDRQGAYTDTQYF. CDR3 sequence (DNA): TGCGCCAGCAGCCAAGATAGACAGGGGGCCTACACAGATACGCAGTATTTT.

The chain joins TRBV4-3 to TRBJ2-7, with D perhaps TRBD2 (5 bases). The CDR3 is made up of 13 amino acids. Trimming took off 1 base at V and 6 bases at J, with 10 bases between the two ends. In germline, CDR1 is LGHNA, CDR2 YSLEER. The CDR3 spells CASSQAGGSEQYF. DNA of the CDR3: TGCGCCAGCAGCCAAGCAGGAGGTTCCGAGCAGTACTTC.

The chain uses TRBV3-1 (or the pseudogene TRBV3-2) and TRBJ2-3; D is perhaps TRBD1 or TRBD2 (6 bases each). V gave up 7 bases and J gave up 4 bases, with 15 bases separating them. CDR1 is LGHDT and CDR2 is YNNKEL in the germline V gene (reference sequence). There are 14 residues in the CDR3. CDR3 residues: CASTKSRGADTQYF. The CDR3 DNA reads TGTGCCAGCACCAAAAGTAGGGGGGCAGATACGCAGTATTTT.

The chain has TRBV5-1 and TRBJ1-1, with D tentatively TRBD1 (6 bases). The V end was cut by 3 bases, the J end by 0 bases, with 15 bases between. CDR1 SGHRS and CDR2 YFSETQ come from the germline V gene. The CDR3 is made up of 16 amino acids. This CDR3 is CASSWTASILNTEAFF. CDR3 in DNA: TGCGCCAGCAGCTGGACAGCGTCCATCTTGAACACTGAAGCTTTCTTT.

Here the CDR3 reads CASSFEGRLPSGYTF. The CDR3 bases are TGTGCCAGCAGCTTCGAGGGACGACTCCCTAGCGGCTACACCTTC. V usage is TRBV5-5 and J usage is TRBJ1-2; possibly TRBD1 for D (5 bases). V was pared by 2 bases and J by 8 bases, with 19 bases between. Germline V CDR1 and CDR2: SGHKS, YYEKEE (reference sequence). This CDR3 contains 15 residues.

This clone showed up many times. This chain connects TRBV7-9 to TRBJ2-6; TRBD2 matches 9 bases. Trimming cost V 0 bases and J 0 bases; bases outside gene matches: 0. CDR1 and CDR2 (germline): SEHNR, FQNEAQ (reference sequence). The CDR3 runs to 17 residues. The CDR3 here is CASSLATSGSGANVLTF. For the CDR3, the DNA is TGTGCCAGCAGCTTAGCGACTAGCGGCTCTGGGGCCAACGTCCTGACTTTC.

The chain recombines TRBV23-1 with TRBJ1-5, with a tentative D call TRBD1 (5 bases). TRBV23-1 is noted as an ORF with a role that remains uncertain. The CDR3 is 15 residues long. V shed 8 bases and J shed 5 bases, with 19 bases lying between them. CDR3 sequence (DNA): TGCGCCAGCGAAAAATCGGGGCCAAACTATCAGCCCCAGCATTTT. The encoded protein is CASEKSGPNYQPQHF.